The 22 T cell receptor beta chains presented below share a single source sample, sequenced in a study of Ad26.COV2.S vaccination and SARS-CoV-2 variants. Using immunoSEQ multiplex PCR, the repertoire was profiled, and TCRdb retains in-frame clones only, with some absent. The sample lists approximately 300,000 clones, around four fifths occurring once. The treatment denotes: 15 to 20 received Ad26.COV2.S at low or high dose, single or two shots; 5 received placebo; per-sample allocation not given. Specimen acquisition occurred on day 63 following the initial vaccine or placebo injection. This material consisted of peripheral blood, taken in a trial of Ad26.COV2.S vaccine versus placebo. These receptors were obtained from a person between 18 and 60 years old who received the Ad26.COV2.S COVID-19 vaccine or a placebo.

The CDR3 nucleotides are TGTGCCAGCAGCCCGGGGAGCTCCTATAATTCACCCCTCCACTTT. Amino acid sequence: CASSPGSSYNSPLHF. The V call is TRBV25-1, the J call TRBJ1-6; no clear D. Per germline, CDR1 MGHDK and CDR2 SYGVNS. Trimming took 6 bases from V and 0 from J, leaving 9 bases between them. CDR3 size: 15 residues.

The table lists this clone with a few counts. The V gene is TRBV19, the J gene TRBJ1-5; D gene unclear. The CDR3 contains 12 residues. V gave up 5 bases and J gave up 3 bases, with 5 bases separating them. The V gene's germline CDR1 is LNHDA and CDR2 SQIVND (reference sequence). The CDR3 here is CASSYLNQPQHF. CDR3 bases: TGTGCCAGTAGTTACCTCAATCAGCCCCAGCATTTT. Looking up the rest from reference TRBV19 and TRBJ1-5 gives the full variable domain: DGGITQSPKYLFRKEGQNVTLSCEQNLNHDAMYWYRQDPGQGLRLIYYSQIVNDFQKGDIAEGYSVSREKKESFPLTVTSAQKNPTAFYLCASSYLNQPQHFGDGTRLSIL.

The chain recombines TRBV7-3 with TRBJ2-2; D possibly corresponds to TRBD1 (6 bases). The CDR3 length is 15 residues. CDR1 SGHTA and CDR2 FQGTGA come from the germline V gene. V lost 5 bases to trimming and J lost 2 bases, with 12 bases between them. The CDR3 DNA sequence: TGTGCCAGCAGCCGACCAGGGGTTAACACCGGGGAGCTGTTTTTT. Translating it yields CASSRPGVNTGELFF.

This chain connects TRBV10-3 to TRBJ2-7, with 7 bases lining up with TRBD2. J was trimmed by 4 bases and V by 0 bases; bases with no gene match: 3. This CDR3 has 14 residues. Germline lookup yields CDR1 ENHRY and CDR2 SYGVKD. CDR3 residues: CAISESSGAYEQYF. The CDR3 DNA is TGTGCCATCAGTGAGTCGAGCGGGGCTTACGAGCAGTACTTC.

This clone has a single count. The rearrangement links TRBV28 to TRBJ2-4, with D unclear. The CDR3 extends over 15 amino acids. V lost 3 bases and J 2 bases, leaving 11 bases between the germline ends. Germline CDR1 MDHEN, CDR2 SYDVKM. The CDR3 DNA reads as TGTGCCAGCAGTTTGGCCTCGACCTCCAAAAACATTCAGTACTTC. It translates to CASSLASTSKNIQYF.

V gene TRBV10-3 combines with J gene TRBJ1-3; D remains ambiguous. The V gene's germline CDR1 is ENHRY and CDR2 SYGVKD. The CDR3 contains 16 residues. V lost 2 bases, J lost 0 bases, and 11 bases lay in between. The CDR3 nucleotides read TGTGCCATCAGTGAGATTGCGGTGAACTCTGGAAACACCATATATTTT. Residues: CAISEIAVNSGNTIYF.

This clone turned up a few times. The rearrangement links TRBV9 to TRBJ1-2; D may be TRBD1 (6 bases). V was cut by 3 bases and J by 4 bases, with 16 bases left in between. Germline V gene data show CDR1 as SGDLS and CDR2 as YYNGEE. The CDR3 sequence is 15 residues long. The CDR3 DNA follows: TGTGCCAGCAGCGCCCAACAGGGCGCGGGCTATGGCTACACCTTC. Protein: CASSAQQGAGYGYTF.

The genes are TRBV5-6 and TRBJ1-2; D not resolved. The germline V gene encodes CDR1 SGHDT and CDR2 YYEEEE. This CDR3 is 14 amino acids long. V was pared by 4 bases and J by 4 bases, with 14 bases between. CDR3 DNA sequence: TGTGCCAGCAGCGGACCCCGGGCGACCTATGGCTACACCTTC. It yields the protein CASSGPRATYGYTF.

The J gene is TRBJ1-1, the V gene TRBV5-1; 9 bases line up with TRBD1. The trim removed 0 bases at V and 1 base at J, leaving 1 base unmatched. The CDR3 has 15 residues. Germline values: CDR1 SGHRS, CDR2 YFSETQ. CDR3 in amino acids: CASSLGGQGNTEAFF. The DNA of the CDR3 is TGCGCCAGCAGCTTGGGGGGACAGGGGAACACTGAAGCTTTCTTT.

This CDR3 is CASSLSGLNTEAFF. CDR3 in DNA: TGTGCCAGCAGTTTATCAGGACTGAACACTGAAGCTTTCTTT. The rearrangement links TRBV27 to TRBJ1-1; D is undetermined. The CDR3 sequence is 14 residues long. Germline V gene data show CDR1 as MNHEY and CDR2 as SMNVEV (reference sequence). V lost 0 bases and J lost 0, with 5 bases in between.

The chain carries TRBV4-1 and TRBJ1-2; D call uncertain. Trimming took 4 bases from V and 4 from J, leaving 16 bases between them. The germline V gene has CDR1 MGHRA and CDR2 YSYEKL. The CDR3 is 15 residues long. CDR3 region: CASSLSPIEGYGYTF. The CDR3 DNA is TGCGCCAGCAGCCTAAGCCCCATAGAAGGCTATGGCTACACCTTC.

V and J are TRBV6-2 or TRBV6-3 and TRBJ2-2; 7 bases agree with TRBD2. The germline V gene has CDR1 MNHEY and CDR2 SVGEGT. The CDR3 contains 15 residues. The junction had 6 bases not matched to a gene; V was cut back by 2 bases and J by 6 bases. CDR3 in amino acids: CASSYLTGGAGELFF. The CDR3 DNA reads as TGTGCCAGCAGTTACCTTACGGGGGGAGCCGGGGAGCTGTTTTTT.

As DNA, the CDR3 is TGTGCCAGCAGTCTGGGGTATGAAGCTTTCTTT. Residues: CASSLGYEAFF. This sequence joins TRBV6-5 and TRBJ1-1; no definite D call. Germline V gene data show CDR1 as MNHEY and CDR2 as SVGAGI. The CDR3 loop spans 11 amino acids. V lost 5 bases to trimming and J lost 7 bases, with 8 bases between them.

This chain uses TRBV4-1 with TRBJ2-7; D is perhaps TRBD2 (5 bases). Trimming shortened V by 1 base and J by 6 bases, and 7 bases separated the two germline ends. CDR1 is MGHRA and CDR2 is YSYEKL in the germline V gene. The CDR3 is 12 amino acids. CDR3 region: CASSQAGFEQYF. Here the CDR3 DNA reads TGCGCCAGCAGCCAAGCGGGGTTCGAGCAGTACTTC.

This chain connects TRBV30 to TRBJ1-1; no firm D call. Germline V gives CDR1 GTSNPN, CDR2 SVGIG (reference sequence). The CDR3 consists of 11 residues. V gave up 5 bases and J gave up 8 bases, with 12 bases separating them. Here the CDR3 DNA reads TGTGCCTGGGACCGAGCGAGCGAAGCTTTCTTT. It translates to CAWDRASEAFF.

The rearrangement uses TRBV18 and TRBJ1-6, with 9 bases identical to TRBD1. This CDR3 is built from 15 residues. V gave up 3 bases and J gave up 8 bases; unmatched junction bases: 5. Germline CDR1 and CDR2: KGHSH and LQKENI. The CDR3 reads CASSPGQGAYSPLHF. In nucleotides, the CDR3 is TGTGCCAGCTCACCGGGACAGGGTGCGTATTCACCCCTCCACTTT.

This clone was counted a few times. The chain is built from TRBV5-4 and TRBJ2-1, with 12 bases fitting TRBD2. Germline V CDR1 and CDR2: SGHNT, YYREEE (reference sequence). Losses at the gene ends were 2 bases for V and 12 bases for J; bases not matched to a gene: 6. This CDR3 spans 14 amino acids. CDR3 DNA: TGTGCCAGCAGCTTCCTAGCGGGGGGGCGTCCGCAGTTCTTC. Protein product: CASSFLAGGRPQFF. Based on the CDR3 plus reference TRBV5-4 and TRBJ2-1, the full variable domain is ETGVTQSPTHLIKTRGQQVTLRCSSQSGHNTVSWYQQALGQGPQFIFQYYREEENGRGNFPPRFSGLQFPNYSSELNVNALELDDSALYLCASSFLAGGRPQFFGPGTRLTVL.

This chain links TRBV3-1 (or the pseudogene TRBV3-2) with TRBJ1-2; no clear D gene. The CDR3 runs to 14 residues. The V end lost 4 bases, the J end lost 7 bases, and 16 bases lay between the germline ends. CDR1 is LGHDT and CDR2 is YNNKEL in the germline V gene (reference sequence). The CDR3 region is CASSPHQSGAGYTF. The CDR3 DNA is TGTGCCAGCAGCCCACACCAGTCGGGCGCTGGCTACACCTTC.

The genes are TRBV7-3 and TRBJ2-7; tentative D call: TRBD1 (6 bases). CDR1 is SGHTA and CDR2 is FQGTGA in the germline V gene. The V end lost 2 bases, the J end lost 0 bases, and 14 bases lay between the germline ends. This CDR3 region has 16 residues. The CDR3 nucleotides are TGTGCCAGCAGCTTATGGGGCAGGGGAACCTCCTACGAGCAGTACTTC. Translating gives CASSLWGRGTSYEQYF.

Comments on this clone: Mismatch with germline at one junction end may stem from a read error. The J gene is TRBJ2-7, the V gene TRBV7-8; D perhaps matches TRBD1 (5 bases). The CDR3 contains 12 residues. Germline V gene sequence: CDR1 SGHVS, CDR2 FQNEAQ. The CDR3 bases are TGTGCCAGCAGCCCCCAGGGCCCTCCTCAAAATTTC. This encodes CASSPQGPPQNF.

V and J are TRBV14 and TRBJ1-2; D ambiguous. Trimming left V 0 bases short and J 4 bases short, with 6 bases between. Germline V gene lookup returns CDR1 SGHDN and CDR2 FVKESK. This CDR3 has 13 residues. CDR3: CASSQDRSYGYTF. The CDR3 DNA follows: TGTGCCAGCAGCCAAGATCGAAGCTATGGCTACACCTTC. The whole variable domain, filled in from reference TRBV14 and TRBJ1-2, reads EAGVTQFPSHSVIEKGQTVTLRCDPISGHDNLYWYRRVMGKEIKFLLHFVKESKQDESGMPNNRFLAERTGGTYSTLKVQPAELEDSGVYFCASSQDRSYGYTFGSGTRLTVV.

This chain connects TRBV7-9 to TRBJ2-1; TRBD2 is a possible D gene (6 bases). CDR1 and CDR2 (germline): SEHNR, FQNEAQ (reference sequence). This CDR3 region has 15 residues. With 4 bases removed from V and 3 bases from J, the gap between germline ends came to 13 bases. CDR3 nucleotide sequence: TGTGCCAGCAGCTCAGAGCGGGCGCGCTACAATGAGCAGTTCTTC. Translated, it gives CASSSERARYNEQFF.